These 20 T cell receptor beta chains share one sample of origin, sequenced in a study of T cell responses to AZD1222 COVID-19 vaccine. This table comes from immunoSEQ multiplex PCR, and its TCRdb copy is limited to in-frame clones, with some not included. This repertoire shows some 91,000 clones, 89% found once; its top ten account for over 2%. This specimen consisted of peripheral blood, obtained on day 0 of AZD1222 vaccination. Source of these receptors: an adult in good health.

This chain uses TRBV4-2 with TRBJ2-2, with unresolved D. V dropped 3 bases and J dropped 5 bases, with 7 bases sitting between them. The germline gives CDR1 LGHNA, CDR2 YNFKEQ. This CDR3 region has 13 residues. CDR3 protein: CASSHTGTGELFF. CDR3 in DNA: TGTGCCAGCAGCCATACCGGGACCGGGGAGCTGTTTTTT.

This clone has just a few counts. The CDR3 nucleotides are TGCGCCAGCAGCTTGGACAGGGGTCGCTCCTACGAGCAGTACTTC. It translates to CASSLDRGRSYEQYF. This chain joins TRBV5-1 and TRBJ2-7; 7 positions match TRBD1. CDR3 length equals 15 residues. CDR1 is SGHRS and CDR2 is YFSETQ in the germline V gene. V lost 0 bases and J lost 0; bases outside the gene matches: 3.

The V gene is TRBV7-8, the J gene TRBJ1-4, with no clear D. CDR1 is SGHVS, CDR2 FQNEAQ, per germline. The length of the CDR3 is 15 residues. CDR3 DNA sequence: TGTGCTAGTGGACGTGGTTGGGCTTCTAATGAAAAACTGTTTTTT. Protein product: CASGRGWASNEKLFF.

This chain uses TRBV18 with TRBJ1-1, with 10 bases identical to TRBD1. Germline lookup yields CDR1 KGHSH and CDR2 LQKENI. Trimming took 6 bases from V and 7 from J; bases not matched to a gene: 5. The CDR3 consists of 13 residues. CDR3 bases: TGTGCCAGCTCTAGACAGGGGGCGGATGAAGCTTTCTTT. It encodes CASSRQGADEAFF. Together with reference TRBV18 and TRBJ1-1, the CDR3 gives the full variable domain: NAGVMQNPRHLVRRRGQEARLRCSPMKGHSHVYWYRQLPEEGLKFMVYLQKENIIDESGMPKERFSAEFPKEGPSILRIQQVVRGDSAAYFCASSRQGADEAFFGQGTRLTVV.

The CDR3 DNA reads TGTGCCAGTACGGACAGGGCAAATGATTCACCCCTCCACTTT. It yields the protein CASTDRANDSPLHF. V usage is TRBV18 and J usage is TRBJ1-6; 8 bases line up with TRBD1. Germline V gene lookup returns CDR1 KGHSH and CDR2 LQKENI. Losses at the gene ends were 9 bases for V and 8 bases for J; bases not matched to a gene: 9. This CDR3 region has 14 residues.

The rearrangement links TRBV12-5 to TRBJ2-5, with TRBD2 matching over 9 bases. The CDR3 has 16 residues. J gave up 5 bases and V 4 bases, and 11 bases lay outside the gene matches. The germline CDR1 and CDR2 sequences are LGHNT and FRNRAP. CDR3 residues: CASGSDVAGEGETQYF. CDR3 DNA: TGTGCTAGTGGTTCAGACGTAGCGGGAGAAGGGGAGACCCAGTACTTC.

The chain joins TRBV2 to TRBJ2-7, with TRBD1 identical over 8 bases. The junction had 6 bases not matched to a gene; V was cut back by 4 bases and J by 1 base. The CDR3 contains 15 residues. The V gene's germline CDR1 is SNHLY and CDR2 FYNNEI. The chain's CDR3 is CASSVDRVRSYEQYF. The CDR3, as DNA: TGTGCCAGCAGTGTGGACAGGGTCCGGTCCTACGAGCAGTACTTC. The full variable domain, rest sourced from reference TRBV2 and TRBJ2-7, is EPEVTQTPSHQVTQMGQEVILRCVPISNHLYFYWYRQILGQKVEFLVSFYNNEISEKSEIFDDQFSVERPDGSNFTLKIRSTKLEDSAMYFCASSVDRVRSYEQYFGPGTRLTVT.

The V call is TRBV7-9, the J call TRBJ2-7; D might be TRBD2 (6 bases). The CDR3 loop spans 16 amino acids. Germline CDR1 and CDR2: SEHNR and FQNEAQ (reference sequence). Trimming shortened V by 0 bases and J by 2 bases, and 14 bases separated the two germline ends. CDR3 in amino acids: CASSLAGGRSTYEQYF. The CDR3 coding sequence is TGTGCCAGCAGCTTAGCGGGGGGTAGGTCCACCTACGAGCAGTACTTC. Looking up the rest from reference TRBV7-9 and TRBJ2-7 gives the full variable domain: DTGVSQNPRHKITKRGQNVTFRCDPISEHNRLYWYRQTLGQGPEFLTYFQNEAQLEKSRLLSDRFSAERPKGSFSTLEIQRTEQGDSAMYLCASSLAGGRSTYEQYFGPGTRLTVT.

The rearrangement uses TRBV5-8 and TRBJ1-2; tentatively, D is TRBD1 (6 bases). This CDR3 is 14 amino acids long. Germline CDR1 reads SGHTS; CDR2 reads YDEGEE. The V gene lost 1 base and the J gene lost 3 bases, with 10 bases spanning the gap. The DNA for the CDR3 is TGTGCCAGCAGCTTGACAGGGACTGACTATGGCTACACCTTC. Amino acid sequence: CASSLTGTDYGYTF.

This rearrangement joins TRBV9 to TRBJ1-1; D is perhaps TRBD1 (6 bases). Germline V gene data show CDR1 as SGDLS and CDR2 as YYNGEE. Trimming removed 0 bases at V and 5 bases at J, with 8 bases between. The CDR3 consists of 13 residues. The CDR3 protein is CASSVGGRTEAFF. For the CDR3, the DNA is TGTGCCAGCAGCGTAGGGGGGCGAACTGAAGCTTTCTTT. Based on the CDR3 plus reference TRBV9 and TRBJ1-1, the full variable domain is DSGVTQTPKHLITATGQRVTLRCSPRSGDLSVYWYQQSLDQGLQFLIQYYNGEERAKGNILERFSAQQFPDLHSELNLSSLELGDSALYFCASSVGGRTEAFFGQGTRLTVV.

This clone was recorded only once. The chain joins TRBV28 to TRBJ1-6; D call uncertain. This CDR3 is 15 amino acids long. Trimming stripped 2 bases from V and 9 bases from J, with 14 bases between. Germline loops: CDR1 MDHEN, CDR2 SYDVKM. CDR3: CASSLRHTPSSPLHF. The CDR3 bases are TGTGCCAGCAGTTTACGACATACCCCTAGTTCACCCCTCCACTTT.

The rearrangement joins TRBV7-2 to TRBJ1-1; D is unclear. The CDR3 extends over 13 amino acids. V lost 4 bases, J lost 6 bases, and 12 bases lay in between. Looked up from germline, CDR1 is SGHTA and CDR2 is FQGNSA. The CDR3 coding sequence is TGTGCCAGCAGCTCCGTCGGGGTGTCTGAAGCTTTCTTT. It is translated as CASSSVGVSEAFF. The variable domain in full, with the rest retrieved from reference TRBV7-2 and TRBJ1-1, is GAGVSQSPSNKVTEKGKDVELRCDPISGHTALYWYRQSLGQGLEFLIYFQGNSAPDKSGLPSDRFSAERTGGSVSTLTIQRTQQEDSAVYLCASSSVGVSEAFFGQGTRLTVV.

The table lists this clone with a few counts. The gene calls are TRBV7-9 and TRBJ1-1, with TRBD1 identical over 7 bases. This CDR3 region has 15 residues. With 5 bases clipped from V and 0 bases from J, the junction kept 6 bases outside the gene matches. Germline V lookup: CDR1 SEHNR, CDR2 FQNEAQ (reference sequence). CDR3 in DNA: TGTGCCAGCAGCGCCAACAGGGGTATGAACACTGAAGCTTTCTTT. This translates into CASSANRGMNTEAFF.

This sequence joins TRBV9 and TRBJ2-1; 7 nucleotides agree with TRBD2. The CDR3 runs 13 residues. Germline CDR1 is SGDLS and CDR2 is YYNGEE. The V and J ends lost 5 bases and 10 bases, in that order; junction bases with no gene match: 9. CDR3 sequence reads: CASSDGGTQEQFF. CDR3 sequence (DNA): TGTGCCAGCAGTGACGGGGGGACCCAAGAGCAGTTCTTC.

The CDR3 bases are TGTGCCAGCAGCCACAACACTGAAGCTTTCTTT. Translating it yields CASSHNTEAFF. The V gene is TRBV12-3 or TRBV12-4, the J gene TRBJ1-1; D remains unclear. CDR3 size: 11 residues. The V end lost 6 bases, the J end lost 2 bases, and 4 bases lay between the germline ends.

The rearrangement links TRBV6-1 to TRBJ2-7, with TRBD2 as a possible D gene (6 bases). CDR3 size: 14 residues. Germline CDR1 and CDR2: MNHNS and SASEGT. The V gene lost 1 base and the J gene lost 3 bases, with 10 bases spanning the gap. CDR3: CASSEGGGNYEQYF. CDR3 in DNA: TGTGCCAGCAGTGAAGGTGGAGGGAACTACGAGCAGTACTTC.

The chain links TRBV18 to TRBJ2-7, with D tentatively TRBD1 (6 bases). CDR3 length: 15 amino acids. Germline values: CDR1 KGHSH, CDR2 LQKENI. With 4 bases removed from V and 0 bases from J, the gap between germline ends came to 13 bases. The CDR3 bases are TGTGCCAGCTCACGTTCTCGGACAGTCTCCTACGAGCAGTACTTC. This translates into CASSRSRTVSYEQYF.

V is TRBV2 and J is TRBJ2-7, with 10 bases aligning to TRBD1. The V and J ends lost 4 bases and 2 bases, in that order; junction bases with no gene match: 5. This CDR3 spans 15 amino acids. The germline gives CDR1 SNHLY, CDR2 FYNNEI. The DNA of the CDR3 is TGTGCCAGCAGTGGGCGGGACAGGGGCCCCTACGAGCAGTACTTC. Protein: CASSGRDRGPYEQYF. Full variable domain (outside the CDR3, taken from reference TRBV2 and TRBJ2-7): EPEVTQTPSHQVTQMGQEVILRCVPISNHLYFYWYRQILGQKVEFLVSFYNNEISEKSEIFDDQFSVERPDGSNFTLKIRSTKLEDSAMYFCASSGRDRGPYEQYFGPGTRLTVT.

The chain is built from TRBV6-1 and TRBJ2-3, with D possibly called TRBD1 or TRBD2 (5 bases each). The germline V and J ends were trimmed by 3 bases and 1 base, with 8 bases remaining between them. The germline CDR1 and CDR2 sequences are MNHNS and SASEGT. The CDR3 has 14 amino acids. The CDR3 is CASSDRDGTDTQYF. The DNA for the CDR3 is TGTGCCAGCAGTGACCGGGACGGCACAGATACGCAGTATTTT.

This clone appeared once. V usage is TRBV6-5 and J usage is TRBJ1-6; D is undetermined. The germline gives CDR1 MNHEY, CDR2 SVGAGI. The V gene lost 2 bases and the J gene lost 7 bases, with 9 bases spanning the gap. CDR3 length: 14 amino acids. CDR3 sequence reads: CASSYQAGNSPLHF. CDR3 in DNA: TGTGCCAGCAGTTACCAGGCGGGGAATTCACCCCTCCACTTT.